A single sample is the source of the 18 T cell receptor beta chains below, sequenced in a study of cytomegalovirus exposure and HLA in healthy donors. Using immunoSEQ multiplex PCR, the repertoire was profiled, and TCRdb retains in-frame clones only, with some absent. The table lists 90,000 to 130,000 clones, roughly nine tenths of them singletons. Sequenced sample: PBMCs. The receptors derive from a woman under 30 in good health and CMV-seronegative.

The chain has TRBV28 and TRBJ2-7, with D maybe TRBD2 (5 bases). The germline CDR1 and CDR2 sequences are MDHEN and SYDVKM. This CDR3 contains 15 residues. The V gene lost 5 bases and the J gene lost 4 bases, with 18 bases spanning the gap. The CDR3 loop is CASSQQIGGGYEQYF. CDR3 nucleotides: TGTGCCAGCAGTCAACAGATCGGAGGAGGTTACGAGCAGTACTTC.

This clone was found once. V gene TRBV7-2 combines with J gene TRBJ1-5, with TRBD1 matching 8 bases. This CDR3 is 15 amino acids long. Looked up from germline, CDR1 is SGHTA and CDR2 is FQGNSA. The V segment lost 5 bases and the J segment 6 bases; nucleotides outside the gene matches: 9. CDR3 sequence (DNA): TGTGCCAGCAGCCCGCAGGGGGCGGTGGGTCAGCCCCAGCATTTT. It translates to CASSPQGAVGQPQHF.

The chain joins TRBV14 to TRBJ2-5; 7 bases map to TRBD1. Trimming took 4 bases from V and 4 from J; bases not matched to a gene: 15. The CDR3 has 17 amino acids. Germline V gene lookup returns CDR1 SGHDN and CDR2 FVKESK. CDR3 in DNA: TGTGCCAGCAGCCCCTTAAGTAGAGGGGGCGAAGGAGAGACCCAGTACTTC. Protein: CASSPLSRGGEGETQYF.

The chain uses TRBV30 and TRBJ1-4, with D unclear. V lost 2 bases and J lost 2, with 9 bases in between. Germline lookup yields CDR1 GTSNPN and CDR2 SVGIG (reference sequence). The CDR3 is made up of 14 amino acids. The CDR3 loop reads CAWSFLETNEKLFF. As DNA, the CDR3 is TGTGCCTGGAGTTTTCTGGAGACTAATGAAAAACTGTTTTTT.

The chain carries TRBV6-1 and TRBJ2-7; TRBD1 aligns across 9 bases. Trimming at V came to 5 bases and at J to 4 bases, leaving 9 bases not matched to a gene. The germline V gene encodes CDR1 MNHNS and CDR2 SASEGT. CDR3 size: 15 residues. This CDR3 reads CASSIITGGGYEQYF. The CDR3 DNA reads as TGTGCCAGCAGTATAATTACAGGGGGCGGGTACGAGCAGTACTTC.

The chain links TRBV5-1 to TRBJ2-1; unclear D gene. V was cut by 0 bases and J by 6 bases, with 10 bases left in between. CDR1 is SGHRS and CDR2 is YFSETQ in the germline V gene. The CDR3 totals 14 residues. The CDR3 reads CASSLGHSTNEQFF. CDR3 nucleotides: TGCGCCAGCAGCTTGGGACACTCGACCAATGAGCAGTTCTTC.

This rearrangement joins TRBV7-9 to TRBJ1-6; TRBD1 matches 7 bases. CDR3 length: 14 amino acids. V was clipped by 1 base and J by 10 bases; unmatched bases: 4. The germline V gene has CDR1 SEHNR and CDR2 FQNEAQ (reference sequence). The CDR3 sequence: CASSLGQGGSPLHF. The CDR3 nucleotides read TGTGCCAGCAGCTTAGGTCAGGGGGGCTCACCCCTCCACTTT. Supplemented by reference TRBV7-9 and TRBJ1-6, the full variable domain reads DTGVSQNPRHKITKRGQNVTFRCDPISEHNRLYWYRQTLGQGPEFLTYFQNEAQLEKSRLLSDRFSAERPKGSFSTLEIQRTEQGDSAMYLCASSLGQGGSPLHFGNGTRLTVT.

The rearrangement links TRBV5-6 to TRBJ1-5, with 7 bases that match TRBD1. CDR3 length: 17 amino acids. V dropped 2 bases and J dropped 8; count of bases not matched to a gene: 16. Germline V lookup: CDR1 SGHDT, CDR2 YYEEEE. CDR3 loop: CASSFCSFGTDIKPQHF. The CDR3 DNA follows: TGTGCCAGCAGCTTTTGTTCCTTCGGGACAGACATCAAGCCCCAGCATTTT.

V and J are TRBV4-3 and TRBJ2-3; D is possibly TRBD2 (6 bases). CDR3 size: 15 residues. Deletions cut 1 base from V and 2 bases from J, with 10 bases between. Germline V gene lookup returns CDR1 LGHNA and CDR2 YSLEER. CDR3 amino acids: CASSQGRGITDTQYF. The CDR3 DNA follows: TGCGCCAGCAGCCAAGGGCGGGGCATCACAGATACGCAGTATTTT.

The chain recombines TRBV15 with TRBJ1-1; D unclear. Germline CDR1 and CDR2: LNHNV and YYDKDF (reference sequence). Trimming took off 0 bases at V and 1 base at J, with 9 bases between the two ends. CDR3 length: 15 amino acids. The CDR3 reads CATSRDWYGNTEAFF. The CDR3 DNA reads TGTGCCACCAGCAGAGATTGGTACGGGAACACTGAAGCTTTCTTT.

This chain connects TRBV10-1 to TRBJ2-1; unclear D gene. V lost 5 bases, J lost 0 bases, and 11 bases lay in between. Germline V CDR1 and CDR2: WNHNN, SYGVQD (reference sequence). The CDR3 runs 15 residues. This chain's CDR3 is CASSSTGSSYNEQFF. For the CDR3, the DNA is TGCGCCAGCAGTTCGACGGGTAGCTCCTACAATGAGCAGTTCTTC.

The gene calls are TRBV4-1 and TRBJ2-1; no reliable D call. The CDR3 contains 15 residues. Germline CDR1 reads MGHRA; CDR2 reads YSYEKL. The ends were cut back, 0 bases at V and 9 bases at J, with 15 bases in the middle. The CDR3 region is CASSQDHSRASEQFF. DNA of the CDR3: TGCGCCAGCAGCCAAGATCATTCACGTGCTAGTGAGCAGTTCTTC.

The CDR3 reads CASSLALSFTGELFF. For the CDR3, the DNA is TGTGCCAGCAGCTTAGCGCTAAGTTTTACCGGGGAGCTGTTTTTT. V usage is TRBV7-2 and J usage is TRBJ2-2; D not resolved. Trimming took 0 bases from V and 5 from J, leaving 10 bases between them. Germline CDR1 is SGHTA and CDR2 is FQGNSA. The CDR3 has 15 amino acids.

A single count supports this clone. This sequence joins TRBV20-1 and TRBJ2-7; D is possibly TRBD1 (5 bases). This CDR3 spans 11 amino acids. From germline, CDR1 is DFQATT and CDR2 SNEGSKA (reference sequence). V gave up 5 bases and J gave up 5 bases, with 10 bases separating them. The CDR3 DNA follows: TGCAGTGCTGGCCAGGGTAACGAGCAGTACTTC. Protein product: CSAGQGNEQYF.

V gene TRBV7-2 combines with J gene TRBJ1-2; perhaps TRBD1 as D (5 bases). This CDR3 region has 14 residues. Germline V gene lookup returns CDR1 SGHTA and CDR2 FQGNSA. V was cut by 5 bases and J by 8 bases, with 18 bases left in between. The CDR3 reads CASSQPGTGGGYTF. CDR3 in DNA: TGTGCCAGCAGCCAACCGGGAACCGGGGGAGGCTACACCTTC. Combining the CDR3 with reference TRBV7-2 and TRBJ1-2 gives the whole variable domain GAGVSQSPSNKVTEKGKDVELRCDPISGHTALYWYRQSLGQGLEFLIYFQGNSAPDKSGLPSDRFSAERTGGSVSTLTIQRTQQEDSAVYLCASSQPGTGGGYTFGSGTRLTVV.

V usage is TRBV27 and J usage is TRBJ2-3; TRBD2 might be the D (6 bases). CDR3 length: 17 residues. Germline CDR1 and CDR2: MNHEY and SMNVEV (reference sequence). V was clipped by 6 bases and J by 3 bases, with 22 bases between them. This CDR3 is CASSLGAGLVGTDTQYF. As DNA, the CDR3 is TGTGCCAGCAGCCTTGGTGCGGGACTTGTCGGGACAGATACGCAGTATTTT.

CDR3 region: CASSLTGTSGEGEQYF. In DNA form, the CDR3 reads TGTGCCAGCTCACTAACCGGGACTAGTGGGGAAGGGGAGCAGTACTTC. The chain joins TRBV18 to TRBJ2-7; 8 nucleotides agree with TRBD2. V lost 4 bases, J lost 7 bases, and 15 bases stayed unmatched. The CDR3 totals 16 residues. Germline assignment: CDR1 KGHSH and CDR2 LQKENI.

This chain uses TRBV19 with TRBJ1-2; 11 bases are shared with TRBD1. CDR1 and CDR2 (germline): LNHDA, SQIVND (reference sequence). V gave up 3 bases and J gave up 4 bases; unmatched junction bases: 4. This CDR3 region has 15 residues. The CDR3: CASSIVGTGGYGYTF. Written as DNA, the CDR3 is TGTGCCAGTAGTATCGTCGGGACAGGGGGCTATGGCTACACCTTC.